Listed below are T cell receptor beta chains from one sample, sequenced in a study of immune characterization of retroperitoneal liposarcoma. A single record per CDR3 protein comes from TCRdb applying MiXCR to the PCR reads. Of some 2,100 distinct CDR3 sequences detected, around 38% appear once; the ten largest clones hold roughly a sixth. The sequenced material came from tumor tissue. Every receptor here comes from a male donor with retroperitoneal liposarcoma. CDR3s include the opening cysteine and the closing phenylalanine or tryptophan. D genes are given only for firm matches. Clone size is shown for a subset of rows, as once, few, many or a class of expanded clone.

j_call clone_size d_call v_call cdr3_aa cdr3_nt
TRBJ2-6 few TRBD1 TRBV6-4 CASGQGVGSGANVLTF TGTGCCAGTGGACAGGGGGTCGGCTCTGGGGCCAACGTCCTGACTTTC
TRBJ2-7 NA NA TRBV27 CASSLTSVTEQYF TGTGCCAGCAGTTTGACTAGTGTTACCGAGCAGTACTTC
TRBJ2-7 NA TRBD2 TRBV7-2 CASSPDSGRYNEQYF TGTGCCAGCAGCCCAGATAGCGGGAGGTACAATGAGCAGTACTTC
TRBJ1-6 few NA TRBV27 CASQKVPYNSPLHF TGTGCCAGCCAAAAAGTCCCCTATAATTCACCCCTCCACTTT
TRBJ2-7 medium-sized TRBD2 TRBV6-1 CASTTKRGTSGFNEQYF TGTGCCAGCACAACCAAGCGCGGGACTAGCGGGTTTAATGAGCAGTACTTC
TRBJ2-1 NA NA TRBV6-6 CASTGGGLGENEQFF TGTGCCAGCACCGGAGGAGGGCTGGGGGAGAATGAGCAGTTCTTC
TRBJ2-3 NA TRBD2 TRBV6-5 CASSPGLAIDTQYF TGTGCCAGCAGCCCGGGACTAGCGATAGATACGCAGTATTTT
TRBJ2-5 large TRBD2 TRBV7-2 CASSLGTRKETQYF TGTGCCAGCAGCTTGGGGACTAGGAAAGAGACCCAGTACTTC
TRBJ2-1 large NA TRBV12-3/TRBV12-4 CASSFHYEQFF TGTGCCAGCAGTTTCCACTACGAGCAGTTCTTC
TRBJ2-1 NA TRBD1 TRBV12-3/TRBV12-4 CASSLDGTGSYNEQFF TGTGCCAGCAGTTTAGACGGGACAGGATCGTACAATGAGCAGTTCTTC
TRBJ1-5 NA NA TRBV27 CASSPRTDQPQHF TGTGCCAGCAGTCCCCGGACGGATCAGCCCCAGCATTTT
TRBJ2-3 large TRBD1 TRBV28 CASSFSGQTNTDTQYF TGTGCCAGCAGTTTCTCGGGACAGACTAACACAGATACGCAGTATTTT
TRBJ2-7 NA NA TRBV6-7 CASRPHRTYEQYF TGTGCCAGCAGACCCCATAGGACCTACGAGCAGTACTTC
TRBJ2-7 large NA TRBV6-1 CASSELVSEQYF TGTGCCAGCAGTGAATTGGTGAGCGAGCAGTACTTC
TRBJ2-1 NA NA TRBV6-1 CASSDSFGEQFF TGTGCCAGCAGTGACAGTTTTGGTGAGCAGTTCTTC
TRBJ2-5 large TRBD1 TRBV6-1 CASSEGQGRLEETQYF TGTGCCAGCAGTGAGGGACAGGGGAGGTTGGAAGAGACCCAGTACTTC
TRBJ2-1 medium-sized NA TRBV7-8 CASSLDGPEQFF TGTGCCAGCAGCTTAGACGGGCCTGAGCAGTTCTTC
TRBJ2-7 NA NA TRBV6-1 CASSPRTGEQYF TGTGCCAGCAGTCCTCGGACCGGCGAGCAGTACTTC
TRBJ2-1 NA TRBD2 TRBV6-1 CASSTSGSYNEQFF TGTGCCAGCAGTACTAGCGGGAGCTACAATGAGCAGTTCTTC
TRBJ2-1 NA TRBD2 TRBV6-1 CASSGLAGLNEQFF TGTGCCAGCAGCGGACTAGCGGGGCTCAATGAGCAGTTCTTC
TRBJ2-4 few NA TRBV12-3/TRBV12-4 CASSLSPLPQVGIQYF TGTGCCAGCAGTTTATCTCCTCTTCCCCAAGTAGGCATTCAGTACTTC
TRBJ2-1 NA TRBD2 TRBV7-6 CASSLDASGRANEQFF TGTGCTAGCAGCTTAGATGCTAGCGGGAGGGCGAATGAGCAGTTCTTC
TRBJ2-7 few TRBD2 TRBV7-2 CASSSGLAGPFYEQYF TGTGCCAGCAGCTCCGGACTAGCGGGACCCTTCTACGAGCAGTACTTC
TRBJ2-1 NA TRBD2 TRBV6-1 CASSEEGPGLAGVDNEQFF TGTGCCAGCAGTGAAGAAGGCCCGGGACTAGCGGGAGTTGACAATGAGCAGTTCTTC
TRBJ2-1 medium-sized TRBD2 TRBV7-2 CASSLGGSGSQETQFF TGTGCCAGCAGCTTAGGTGGTAGCGGGTCTCAAGAGACCCAGTTCTTC
TRBJ2-1 large TRBD2 TRBV7-6 CASSPRTSGNNEQFF TGTGCCAGCAGCCCTCGGACTAGCGGCAACAATGAGCAGTTCTTC
TRBJ2-4 NA TRBD2 TRBV12-3/TRBV12-4 CASTTQRGRAGIQYF TGTGCCAGCACCACCCAGCGGGGGAGAGCGGGCATTCAGTACTTC
TRBJ2-3 medium-sized TRBD2 TRBV19 CATSETGTTGDTQYF TGTGCCACATCGGAAACCGGGACTACGGGAGATACGCAGTATTTT
TRBJ2-7 NA TRBD1 TRBV12-3/TRBV12-4 CASSLAGTGGYNEQYF TGTGCCAGCAGTTTAGCCGGGACAGGGGGCTACAATGAGCAGTACTTC
TRBJ2-1 NA TRBD2 TRBV10-3 CAISESGLAGYNEQFF TGTGCCATCAGTGAGTCGGGCCTAGCGGGCTACAATGAGCAGTTCTTC
TRBJ2-3 few TRBD2 TRBV12-3/TRBV12-4 CASSLNLGTSTDTQYF TGTGCCAGCAGCCTAAACCTCGGGACTAGTACAGATACGCAGTATTTT
TRBJ1-2 NA NA TRBV6-5 CASSSLMSRTNYGYTF TGTGCCAGCAGTTCCTTGATGTCTCGTACTAACTATGGCTACACCTTC
TRBJ2-1 large NA TRBV10-2 CASSESFNEQFF TGCGCCAGCAGTGAGTCGTTTAATGAGCAGTTCTTC
TRBJ2-1 large NA TRBV25-1 CASSFNGGFEQFF TGTGCCAGCAGCTTTAACGGGGGCTTTGAGCAGTTCTTC
TRBJ2-3 NA NA TRBV6-6 CASGRDTQYF TGTGCCAGCGGGAGGGATACGCAGTATTTT
TRBJ2-1 NA TRBD2 TRBV6-1 CASSLVTGGYEQFF TGTGCCAGCAGTTTGGTAACGGGGGGTTACGAGCAGTTCTTC
TRBJ2-1 NA TRBD1 TRBV27 CASSLMQGVSYNEQFF TGTGCCAGCAGCCTCATGCAGGGGGTATCCTACAATGAGCAGTTCTTC
TRBJ2-1 large TRBD1 TRBV6-1 CASSRSGTDYNEQFF TGTGCCAGCAGTAGGTCGGGGACAGATTACAATGAGCAGTTCTTC
TRBJ2-3 NA TRBD2 TRBV12-3/TRBV12-4 CASSLRLAGLTDTQYF TGTGCCAGCAGTTTAAGGCTAGCGGGACTCACAGATACGCAGTATTTT
TRBJ2-1 NA TRBD2 TRBV6-1 CASSPSGGGYNEQFF TGTGCCAGCAGCCCTAGCGGGGGGGGATACAATGAGCAGTTCTTC
TRBJ2-1 NA NA TRBV6-1 CASRAYSGLEAKNIQFF TGTGCCAGCAGGGCCTACTCCGGACTCGAGGCCAAAAACATTCAGTTCTTC
TRBJ2-7 NA NA TRBV6-1 CASSEGARLISYEQYF TGTGCCAGCAGTGAAGGGGCTCGGTTGATCTCCTACGAGCAGTACTTC
TRBJ2-2 NA NA TRBV6-1 CASSEMRDTGELFF TGTGCCAGCAGTGAAATGAGGGACACCGGGGAGCTGTTTTTT
TRBJ2-5 NA NA TRBV6-1 CASSALLPGETQYF TGTGCCAGCAGTGCTTTACTCCCAGGGGAGACCCAGTACTTC
TRBJ2-1 NA TRBD2 TRBV11-3 CASSSLAGYYNEQFF TGTGCCAGCAGCTCACTAGCGGGGTATTACAATGAGCAGTTCTTC
TRBJ2-1 large NA TRBV6-1 CASSSLGIETYNEQFF TGTGCCAGCAGCTCCCTCGGGATAGAGACCTACAATGAGCAGTTCTTC
TRBJ1-6 medium-sized NA TRBV7-2 CASSLGRNSPLHF TGTGCCAGCAGCTTAGGCAGGAATTCACCCCTCCACTTT
TRBJ2-1 few NA TRBV24-1 CATSPARGQLSHNEQFF TGTGCCACCAGTCCCGCTCGGGGGCAGCTCAGTCACAATGAGCAGTTCTTC
TRBJ2-1 NA NA TRBV6-1 CASSVVYEQFF TGTGCCAGCTCAGTAGTCTACGAGCAGTTCTTC
TRBJ2-3 NA TRBD2 TRBV6-1 CASSVLADTDTQYF TGTGCCAGCAGTGTCCTAGCGGACACAGATACGCAGTATTTT
TRBJ2-7 NA NA TRBV6-1 CASSDRGSSYEQYF TGTGCCAGCAGCGACCGGGGAAGCTCCTACGAGCAGTACTTC
TRBJ2-5 once NA TRBV6-1 CASSDKLGPTRETQYF TGTGCCAGCAGTGACAAATTAGGGCCGACACGGGAGACCCAGTACTTC